This T cell receptor (beta chain) was observed in a study of shared clonotypes between healthy human individuals. Overall study results and limits: Depth of sequencing was expected to influence donor clonotype sharing. Clonotypes shared by all four sorted-subset donors had higher generation probabilities than non-shared clonotypes.

Sequencing was performed with immunoSEQ multiplex PCR; in TCRdb, only in-frame clones are kept and a portion is missing. The sample records about 1.1 million clones, 78% being singletons. The CDR3 is 16 residues long. V was clipped by 2 bases and J by 4 bases, with 15 bases between them. Germline values: CDR1 MNHNS, CDR2 SASEGT. With regard to this clone: Antigen: not known.

This receptor was taken from a man in his late teens or twenties in good health. Some clones in this sample may be carry-over from other donors' samples. Sequenced input: memory CD4+ T cells from PBMCs. Sample subset: CD45RA-negative fraction. The rearrangement joins TRBV6-1 to TRBJ2-1; D is unclear. The CDR3 nucleotides are TGTGCCAGCAGTGAATCTCCGGCGAAACGTTACAATGAGCAGTTCTTC. Amino acids: CASSESPAKRYNEQFF.